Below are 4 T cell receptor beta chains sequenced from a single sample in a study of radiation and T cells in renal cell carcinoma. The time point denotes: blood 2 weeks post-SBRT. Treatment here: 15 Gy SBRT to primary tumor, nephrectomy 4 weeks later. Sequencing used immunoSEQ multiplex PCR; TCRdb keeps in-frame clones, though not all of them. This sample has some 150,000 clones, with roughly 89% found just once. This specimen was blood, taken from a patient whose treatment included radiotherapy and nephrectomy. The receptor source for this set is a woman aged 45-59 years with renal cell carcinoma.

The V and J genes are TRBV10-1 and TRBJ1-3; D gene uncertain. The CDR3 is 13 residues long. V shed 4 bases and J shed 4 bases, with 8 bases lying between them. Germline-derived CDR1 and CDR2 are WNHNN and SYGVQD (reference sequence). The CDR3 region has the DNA TGCGCCAGCAGTGGTGGGGTCGGAAACACCATATATTTT. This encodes CASSGGVGNTIYF.

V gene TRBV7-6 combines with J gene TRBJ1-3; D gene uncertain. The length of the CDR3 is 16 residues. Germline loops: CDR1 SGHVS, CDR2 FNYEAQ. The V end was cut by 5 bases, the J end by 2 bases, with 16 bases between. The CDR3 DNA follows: TGTGCCAGCAGCCTTTCCGGACGGCGAGCTGGAAACACCATATATTTT. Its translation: CASSLSGRRAGNTIYF. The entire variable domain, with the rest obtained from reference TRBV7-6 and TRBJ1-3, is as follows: GAGVSQSPRYKVTKRGQDVALRCDPISGHVSLYWYRQALGQGPEFLTYFNYEAQQDKSGLPNDRFSAERPEGSISTLTIQRTEQRDSAMYRCASSLSGRRAGNTIYFGEGSWLTVV.

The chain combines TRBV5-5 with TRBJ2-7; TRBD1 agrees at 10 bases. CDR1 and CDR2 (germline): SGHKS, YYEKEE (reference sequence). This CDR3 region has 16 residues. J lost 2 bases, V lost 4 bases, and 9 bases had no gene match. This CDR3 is CASSRAGTGAAYEQYF. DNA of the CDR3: TGTGCCAGCAGCCGAGCCGGGACAGGGGCTGCCTACGAGCAGTACTTC.

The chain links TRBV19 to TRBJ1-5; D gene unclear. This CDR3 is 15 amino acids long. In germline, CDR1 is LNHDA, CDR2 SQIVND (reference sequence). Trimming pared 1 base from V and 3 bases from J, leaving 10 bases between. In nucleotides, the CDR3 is TGTGCCAGTAGTATAGGGGGAGGGAACAATCAGCCCCAGCATTTT. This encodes CASSIGGGNNQPQHF.